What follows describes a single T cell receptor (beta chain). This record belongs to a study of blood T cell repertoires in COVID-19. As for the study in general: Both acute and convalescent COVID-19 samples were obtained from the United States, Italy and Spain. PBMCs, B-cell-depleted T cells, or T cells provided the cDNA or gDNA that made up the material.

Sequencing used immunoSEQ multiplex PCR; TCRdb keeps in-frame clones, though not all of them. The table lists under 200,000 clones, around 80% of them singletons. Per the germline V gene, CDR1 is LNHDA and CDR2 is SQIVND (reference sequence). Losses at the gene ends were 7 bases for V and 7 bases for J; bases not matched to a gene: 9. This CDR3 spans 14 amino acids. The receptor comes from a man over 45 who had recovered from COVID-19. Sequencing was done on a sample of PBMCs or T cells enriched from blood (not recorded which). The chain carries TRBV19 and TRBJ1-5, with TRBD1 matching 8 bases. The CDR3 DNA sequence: TGTGCCAGTACCCCGACAGGGGTGGGGCAGCCCCAGCATTTT. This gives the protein CASTPTGVGQPQHF.